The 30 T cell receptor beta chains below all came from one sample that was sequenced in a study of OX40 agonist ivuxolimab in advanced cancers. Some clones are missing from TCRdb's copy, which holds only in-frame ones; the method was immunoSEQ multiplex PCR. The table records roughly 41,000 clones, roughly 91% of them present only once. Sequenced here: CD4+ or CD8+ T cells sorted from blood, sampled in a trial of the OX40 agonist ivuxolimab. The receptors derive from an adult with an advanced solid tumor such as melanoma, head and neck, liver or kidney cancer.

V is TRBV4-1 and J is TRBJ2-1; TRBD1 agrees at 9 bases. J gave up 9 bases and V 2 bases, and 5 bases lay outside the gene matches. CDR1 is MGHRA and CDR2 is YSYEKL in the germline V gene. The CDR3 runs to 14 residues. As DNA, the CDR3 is TGCGCCAGCAGCCAATCGACAGGGGGGAGTGAGCAGTTCTTC. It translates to CASSQSTGGSEQFF.

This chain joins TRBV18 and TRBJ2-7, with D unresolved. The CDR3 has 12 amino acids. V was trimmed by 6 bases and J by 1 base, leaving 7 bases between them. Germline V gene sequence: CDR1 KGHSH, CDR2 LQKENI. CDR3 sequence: CASSSESYEQYF. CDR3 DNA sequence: TGTGCCAGCTCCAGTGAGTCCTACGAGCAGTACTTC.

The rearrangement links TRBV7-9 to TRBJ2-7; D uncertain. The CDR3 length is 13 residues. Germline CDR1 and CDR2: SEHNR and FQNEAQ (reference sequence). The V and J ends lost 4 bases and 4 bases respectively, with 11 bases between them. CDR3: CASSSFSSYEQYF. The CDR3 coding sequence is TGTGCCAGCAGCTCATTCTCCTCTTACGAGCAGTACTTC.

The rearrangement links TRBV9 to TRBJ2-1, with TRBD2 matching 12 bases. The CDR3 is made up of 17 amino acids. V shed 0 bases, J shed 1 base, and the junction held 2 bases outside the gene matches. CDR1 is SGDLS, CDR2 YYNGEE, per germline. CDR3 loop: CASSVASGGASYNEQFF. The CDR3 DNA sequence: TGTGCCAGCAGCGTAGCTAGCGGGGGGGCGTCCTACAATGAGCAGTTCTTC.

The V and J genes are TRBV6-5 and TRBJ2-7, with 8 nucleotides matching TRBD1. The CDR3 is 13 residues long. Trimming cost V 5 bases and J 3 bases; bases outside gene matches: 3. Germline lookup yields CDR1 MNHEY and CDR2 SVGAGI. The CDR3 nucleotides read TGTGCCAGCAGTGCGACAGGGGACTACGAGCAGTACTTC. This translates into CASSATGDYEQYF.

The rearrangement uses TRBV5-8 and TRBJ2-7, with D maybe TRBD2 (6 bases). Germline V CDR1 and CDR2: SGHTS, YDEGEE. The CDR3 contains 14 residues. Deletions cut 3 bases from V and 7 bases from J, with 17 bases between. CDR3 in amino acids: CASSSKRGSREQYV. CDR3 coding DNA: TGTGCCAGCAGCTCGAAACGGGGGTCGCGGGAGCAGTACGTC.

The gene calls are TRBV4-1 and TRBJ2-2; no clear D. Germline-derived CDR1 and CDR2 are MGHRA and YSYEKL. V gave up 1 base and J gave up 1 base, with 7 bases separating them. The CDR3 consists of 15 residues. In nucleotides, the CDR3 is TGCGCCAGCAGCCAAGGGCAAGGGAACACCGGGGAGCTGTTTTTT. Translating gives CASSQGQGNTGELFF.

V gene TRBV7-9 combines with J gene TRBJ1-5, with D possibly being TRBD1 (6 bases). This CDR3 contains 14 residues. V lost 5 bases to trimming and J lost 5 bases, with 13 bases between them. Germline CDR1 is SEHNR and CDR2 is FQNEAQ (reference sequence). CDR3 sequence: CASSPWDTYQPQHF. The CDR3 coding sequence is TGTGCCAGCAGCCCCTGGGACACCTATCAGCCCCAGCATTTT.

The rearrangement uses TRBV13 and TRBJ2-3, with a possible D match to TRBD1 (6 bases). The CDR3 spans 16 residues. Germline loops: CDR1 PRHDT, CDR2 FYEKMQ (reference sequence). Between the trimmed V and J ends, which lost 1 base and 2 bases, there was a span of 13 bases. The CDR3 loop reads CASSLVGRGYTDTQYF. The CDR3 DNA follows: TGTGCCAGCAGCTTAGTTGGCAGGGGATACACAGATACGCAGTATTTT.

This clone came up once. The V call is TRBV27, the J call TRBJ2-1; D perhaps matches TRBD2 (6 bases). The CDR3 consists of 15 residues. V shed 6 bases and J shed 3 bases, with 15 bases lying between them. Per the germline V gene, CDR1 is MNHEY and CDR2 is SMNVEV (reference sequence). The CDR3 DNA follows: TGTGCCAGCAGCCCGGCGGGCGGGAACTACAATGAGCAGTTCTTC. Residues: CASSPAGGNYNEQFF.

CDR3 DNA: TGTGCCAGCAGCGTAGGACACATCCAAGAGACCCAGTACTTC. This codes for CASSVGHIQETQYF. This chain connects TRBV9 to TRBJ2-5, with D hard to call. Trimming shortened V by 0 bases and J by 1 base, and 7 bases separated the two germline ends. The CDR3 length is 14 residues. The germline V gene has CDR1 SGDLS and CDR2 YYNGEE.

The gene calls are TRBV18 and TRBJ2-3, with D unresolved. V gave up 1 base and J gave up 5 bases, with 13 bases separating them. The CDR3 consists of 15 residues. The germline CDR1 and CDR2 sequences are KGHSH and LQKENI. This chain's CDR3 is CASSPRDSLGDTQYF. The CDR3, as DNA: TGTGCCAGCTCACCACGGGATAGCTTAGGAGATACGCAGTATTTT.

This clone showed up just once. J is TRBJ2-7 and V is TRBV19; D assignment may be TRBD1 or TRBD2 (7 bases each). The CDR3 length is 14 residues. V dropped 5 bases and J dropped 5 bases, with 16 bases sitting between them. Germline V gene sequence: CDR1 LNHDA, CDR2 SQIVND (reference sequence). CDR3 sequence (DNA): TGTGCCAGTAGTCGGGACAGCGGGAACAACGAGCAGTACTTC. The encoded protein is CASSRDSGNNEQYF.

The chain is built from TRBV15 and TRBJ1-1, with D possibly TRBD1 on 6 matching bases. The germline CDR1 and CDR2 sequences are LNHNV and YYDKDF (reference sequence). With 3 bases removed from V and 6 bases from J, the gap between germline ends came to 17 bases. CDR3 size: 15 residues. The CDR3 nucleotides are TGTGCCACCAGCAGTTTTACAGGGAAAGGCCCTGAAGCTTTCTTT. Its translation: CATSSFTGKGPEAFF.

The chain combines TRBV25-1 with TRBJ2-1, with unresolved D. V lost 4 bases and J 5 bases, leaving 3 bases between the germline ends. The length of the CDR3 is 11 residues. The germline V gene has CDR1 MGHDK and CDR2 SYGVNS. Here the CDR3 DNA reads TGTGCCAGCAGTGTCAACAATGAGCAGTTCTTC. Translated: CASSVNNEQFF.

This chain's CDR3 is CASSYGTGANYGYTF. In nucleotides, the CDR3 is TGTGCCAGCAGCTACGGGACAGGAGCTAACTATGGCTACACCTTC. This rearrangement joins TRBV6-5 to TRBJ1-2; 8 bases match TRBD1. This CDR3 comprises 15 residues. Germline CDR1 is MNHEY and CDR2 is SVGAGI. V was pared by 6 bases and J by 0 bases, with 6 bases of the junction left unmatched.

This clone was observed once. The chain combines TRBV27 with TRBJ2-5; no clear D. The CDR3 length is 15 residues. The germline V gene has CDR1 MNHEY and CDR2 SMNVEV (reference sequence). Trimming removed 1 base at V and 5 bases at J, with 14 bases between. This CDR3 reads CASSLFSGSWETQYF. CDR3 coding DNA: TGTGCCAGCAGTTTATTCTCTGGAAGCTGGGAGACCCAGTACTTC.

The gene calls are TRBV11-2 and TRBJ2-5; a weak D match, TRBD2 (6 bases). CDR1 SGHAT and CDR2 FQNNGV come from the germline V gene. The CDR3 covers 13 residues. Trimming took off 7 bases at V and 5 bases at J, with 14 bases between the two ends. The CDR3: CASTLRGWETQYF. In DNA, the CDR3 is TGTGCCAGCACCCTGCGGGGCTGGGAGACCCAGTACTTC.

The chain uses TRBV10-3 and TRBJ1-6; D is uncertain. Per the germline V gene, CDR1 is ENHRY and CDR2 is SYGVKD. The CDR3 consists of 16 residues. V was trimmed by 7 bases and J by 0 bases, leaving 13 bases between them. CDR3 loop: CAINPGGSSYNSPLHF. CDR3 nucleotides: TGTGCCATCAATCCTGGAGGGAGCTCCTATAATTCACCCCTCCACTTT.

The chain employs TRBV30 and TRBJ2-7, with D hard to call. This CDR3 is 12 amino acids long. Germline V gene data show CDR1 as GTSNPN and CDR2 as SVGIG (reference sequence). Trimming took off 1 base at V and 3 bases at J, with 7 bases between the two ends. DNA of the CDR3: TGTGCCTGGAGTGAAGCCGTCTACGAGCAGTACTTC. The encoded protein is CAWSEAVYEQYF.

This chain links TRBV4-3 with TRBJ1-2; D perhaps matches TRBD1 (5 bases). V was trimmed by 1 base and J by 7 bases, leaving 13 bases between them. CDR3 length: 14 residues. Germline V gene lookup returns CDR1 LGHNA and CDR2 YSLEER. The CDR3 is CASSQVTGSFGYTF. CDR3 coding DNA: TGCGCCAGCAGCCAAGTTACAGGAAGCTTTGGCTACACCTTC.

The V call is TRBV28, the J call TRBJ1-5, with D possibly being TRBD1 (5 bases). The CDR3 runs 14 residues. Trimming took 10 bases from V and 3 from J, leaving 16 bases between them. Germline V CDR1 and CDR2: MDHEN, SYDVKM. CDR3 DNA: TGTGCCACCGACAGCCGGGGAACCAATCAGCCCCAGCATTTT. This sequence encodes CATDSRGTNQPQHF. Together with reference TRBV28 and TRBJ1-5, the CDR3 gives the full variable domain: DVKVTQSSRYLVKRTGEKVFLECVQDMDHENMFWYRQDPGLGLRLIYFSYDVKMKEKGDIPEGYSVSREKKERFSLILESASTNQTSMYLCATDSRGTNQPQHFGDGTRLSIL.

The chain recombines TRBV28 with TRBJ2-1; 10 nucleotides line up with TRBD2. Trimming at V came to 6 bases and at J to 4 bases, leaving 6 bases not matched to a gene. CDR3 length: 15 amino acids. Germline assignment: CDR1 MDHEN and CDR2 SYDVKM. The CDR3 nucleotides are TGTGCCAGCAGCGTCGGACTAGCGGAATACAATGAGCAGTTCTTC. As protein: CASSVGLAEYNEQFF.

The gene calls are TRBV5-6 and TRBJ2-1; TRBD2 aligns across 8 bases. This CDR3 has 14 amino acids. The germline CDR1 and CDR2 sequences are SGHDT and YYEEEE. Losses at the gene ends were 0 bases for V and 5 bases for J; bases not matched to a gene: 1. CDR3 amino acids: CASSLVSGDNEQFF. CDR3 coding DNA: TGTGCCAGCAGCTTGGTTAGCGGGGACAATGAGCAGTTCTTC.

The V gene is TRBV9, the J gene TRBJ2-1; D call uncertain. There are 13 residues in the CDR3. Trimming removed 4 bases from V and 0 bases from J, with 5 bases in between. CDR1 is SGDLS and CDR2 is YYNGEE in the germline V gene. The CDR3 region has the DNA TGTGCCAGCAGCCCGGGCTCCTACAATGAGCAGTTCTTC. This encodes CASSPGSYNEQFF. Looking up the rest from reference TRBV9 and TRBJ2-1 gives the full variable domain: DSGVTQTPKHLITATGQRVTLRCSPRSGDLSVYWYQQSLDQGLQFLIQYYNGEERAKGNILERFSAQQFPDLHSELNLSSLELGDSALYFCASSPGSYNEQFFGPGTRLTVL.

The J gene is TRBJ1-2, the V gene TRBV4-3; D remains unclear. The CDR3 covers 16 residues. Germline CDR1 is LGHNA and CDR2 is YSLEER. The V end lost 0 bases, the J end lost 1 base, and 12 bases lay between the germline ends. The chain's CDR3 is CASSQDSVPVNYGYTF. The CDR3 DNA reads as TGCGCCAGCAGCCAAGATTCAGTCCCCGTTAACTATGGCTACACCTTC.

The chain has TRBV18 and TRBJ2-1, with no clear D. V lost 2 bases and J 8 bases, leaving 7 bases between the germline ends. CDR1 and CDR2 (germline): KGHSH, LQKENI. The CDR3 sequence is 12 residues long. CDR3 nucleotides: TGTGCCAGCTCACCAATAAGGGATGAGCAGTTCTTC. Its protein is CASSPIRDEQFF.

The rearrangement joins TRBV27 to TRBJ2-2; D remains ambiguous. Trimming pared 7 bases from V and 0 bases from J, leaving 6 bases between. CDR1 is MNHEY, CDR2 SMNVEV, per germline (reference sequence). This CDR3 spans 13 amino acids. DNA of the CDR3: TGTGCCAGCAAGCGCCCGAACACCGGGGAGCTGTTTTTT. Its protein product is CASKRPNTGELFF.

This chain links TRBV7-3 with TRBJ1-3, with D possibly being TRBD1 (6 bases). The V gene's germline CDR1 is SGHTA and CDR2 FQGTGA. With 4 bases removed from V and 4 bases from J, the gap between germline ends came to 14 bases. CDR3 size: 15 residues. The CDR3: CASSSTGSSGNTIYF. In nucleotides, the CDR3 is TGTGCCAGCAGCTCAACAGGGTCTTCCGGAAACACCATATATTTT.

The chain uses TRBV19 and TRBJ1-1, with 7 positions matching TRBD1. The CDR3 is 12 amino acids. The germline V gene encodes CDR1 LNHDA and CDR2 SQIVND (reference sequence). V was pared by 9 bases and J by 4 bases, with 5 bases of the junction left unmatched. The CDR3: CASGQALTEAFF. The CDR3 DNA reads TGTGCCAGCGGACAGGCTCTCACTGAAGCTTTCTTT. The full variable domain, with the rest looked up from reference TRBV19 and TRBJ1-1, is DGGITQSPKYLFRKEGQNVTLSCEQNLNHDAMYWYRQDPGQGLRLIYYSQIVNDFQKGDIAEGYSVSREKKESFPLTVTSAQKNPTAFYLCASGQALTEAFFGQGTRLTVV.